This TCR beta chain was captured by sequencing in a study of T cell responses to AZD1222 COVID-19 vaccine. Study results and limitations: Baseline seropositives among AZD1222 recipients totaled only five to seven.

This CDR3 is built from 18 residues. Germline CDR1 is SEHNR and CDR2 is FQNEAQ (reference sequence). Losses at the gene ends were 3 bases for V and 5 bases for J; bases not matched to a gene: 12. In the case of this clone: The antigen is unknown.

The repertoire was sequenced with immunoSEQ multiplex PCR; TCRdb's copy has only in-frame clones and lacks some. The data contain roughly 150,000 clones, roughly 92% of them seen just once; the ten biggest clones take up around 1.2%. This sequence joins TRBV7-9 and TRBJ1-6; 8 bases agree with TRBD1. The sequencing here drew on peripheral blood, taken 28 days after the second AZD1222 dose. The sequence was obtained from an adult who received the AZD1222 COVID-19 vaccine. This chain's CDR3 is CASSFGGGQGKHNSPLHF. For the CDR3, the DNA is TGTGCCAGCAGCTTTGGAGGAGGACAGGGAAAACATAATTCACCCCTCCACTTT.